The 16 T cell receptor beta chains below all came from one sample that was sequenced in a study of blood T cells in healthy people across ages. Primers used in a second PCR of about 6 to 11 cycles were a sample-barcoded 5' primer and a J-beta primer mix. One entry per CDR3 protein results from TCRdb running MiXCR on the 5' RACE reads. The repertoire holds roughly 730,000 distinct CDR3 sequences, with around three fifths as singletons. The source material was blood. The receptors were gathered from a man aged 40-49 years in good health.

The chain recombines TRBV2 with TRBJ1-2, with D possibly matching TRBD1 (6 bases). The germline V gene has CDR1 SNHLY and CDR2 FYNNEI. The CDR3 is 11 residues long. V was clipped by 5 bases and J by 8 bases, with 9 bases between them. The CDR3 sequence: CASSTQGGYTF. The DNA for the CDR3 is TGTGCCAGCAGTACTCAGGGGGGCTACACCTTC.

This chain connects TRBV28 to TRBJ2-7, with 7 bases matching TRBD2. This CDR3 contains 13 residues. Germline lookup yields CDR1 MDHEN and CDR2 SYDVKM. With V trimmed by 7 bases and J by 5 bases, 8 bases remained unmatched. The CDR3 nucleotides are TGTGCCAGCAACGTGGAGGGGAGGGACGAGCAGTACTTC. Amino acids: CASNVEGRDEQYF. The full variable domain, completed using reference TRBV28 and TRBJ2-7, is DVKVTQSSRYLVKRTGEKVFLECVQDMDHENMFWYRQDPGLGLRLIYFSYDVKMKEKGDIPEGYSVSREKKERFSLILESASTNQTSMYLCASNVEGRDEQYFGPGTRLTVT.

V gene TRBV7-2 combines with J gene TRBJ2-3, with 9 bases that match TRBD2. Trimming at V came to 3 bases and at J to 4 bases, leaving 8 bases not matched to a gene. The CDR3 has 16 amino acids. In germline, CDR1 is SGHTA, CDR2 FQGNSA. Here the CDR3 reads CASSFNAGGRADTQYF. The CDR3 nucleotides are TGTGCCAGCAGCTTTAACGCGGGGGGGCGGGCAGATACGCAGTATTTT. Variable domain in full (rest from reference TRBV7-2 and TRBJ2-3): GAGVSQSPSNKVTEKGKDVELRCDPISGHTALYWYRQSLGQGLEFLIYFQGNSAPDKSGLPSDRFSAERTGGSVSTLTIQRTQQEDSAVYLCASSFNAGGRADTQYFGPGTRLTVL.

This clonotype was observed at least ten times. This chain links TRBV27 with TRBJ2-7, with 8 nucleotides matching TRBD1. In germline, CDR1 is MNHEY, CDR2 SMNVEV (reference sequence). The junction had 16 bases not matched to a gene; V was cut back by 0 bases and J by 0 bases. This CDR3 comprises 20 residues. CDR3 sequence: CASSLSGGRGLSLPSYEQYF. CDR3 in DNA: TGTGCCAGCAGTTTATCGGGGGGCAGGGGGCTCTCGCTTCCCTCCTACGAGCAGTACTTC.

The rearrangement links TRBV20-1 to TRBJ1-1; 7 bases map to TRBD1. Germline V gene lookup returns CDR1 DFQATT and CDR2 SNEGSKA (reference sequence). The V gene end was trimmed by 2 bases and the J gene end by 6 bases; junction bases not matched to a gene: 6. The CDR3 length is 13 residues. CDR3 nucleotide sequence: TGCAGTGCTAGAAACGACAGGGAAGCTGAAGCTTTCTTT. This codes for CSARNDREAEAFF.

The chain is built from TRBV20-1 and TRBJ2-5; 11 nucleotides line up with TRBD2. The CDR3 sequence is 20 residues long. V gave up 1 base and J gave up 2 bases; unmatched junction bases: 18. Germline-derived CDR1 and CDR2 are DFQATT and SNEGSKA (reference sequence). CDR3 in amino acids: CSARADIGIAGGPDQETQYF. CDR3 in DNA: TGCAGTGCTAGAGCAGACATTGGAATAGCGGGAGGGCCAGATCAAGAGACCCAGTACTTC.

This clonotype was seen a few times. The V call is TRBV25-1, the J call TRBJ2-5, with TRBD1 matching 9 bases. The last part of the DNA fits TRBJ2-7 better; the J call may be wrong. Germline CDR1 is MGHDK and CDR2 is SYGVNS. This CDR3 is 15 amino acids long. The chain's CDR3 is CASSDRQGGLDEQYF. The CDR3 region has the DNA TGTGCCAGCAGCGACCGACAGGGGGGCTTGGACGAGCAGTACTTC.

The chain couples TRBV7-2 to TRBJ2-7, with 9 bases fitting TRBD2. With V trimmed by 5 bases and J by 7 bases, 15 bases remained unmatched. The CDR3 consists of 16 residues. Germline V gene data show CDR1 as SGHTA and CDR2 as FQGNSA. This CDR3 reads CASSLIGGLASGEQYF. The CDR3 DNA follows: TGTGCCAGCAGCCTTATAGGTGGACTAGCGTCGGGTGAGCAGTACTTC.

This chain connects TRBV7-2 to TRBJ2-6; D uncertain. CDR3 length: 11 residues. Germline loops: CDR1 SGHTA, CDR2 FQGNSA. The ends were cut back, 5 bases at V and 9 bases at J, with 5 bases in the middle. The CDR3 DNA is TGTGCCAGCAGCCCCCTCAACGTCCTGACTTTC. Amino acids: CASSPLNVLTF.

In its sample, this clonotype was seen a few times. The chain has TRBV7-9 and TRBJ2-7; D call uncertain. Germline CDR1 is SEHNR and CDR2 is FQNEAQ (reference sequence). This CDR3 has 14 amino acids. Trimming left V 5 bases short and J 2 bases short, with 13 bases between. Written as DNA, the CDR3 is TGTGCCAGCAGCCCCAGCGAACTTGCCTACGAGCAGTACTTC. This translates into CASSPSELAYEQYF.

This clonotype has a handful of counts. This sequence joins TRBV6-6 and TRBJ2-3; 7 bases align to TRBD2. Germline lookup yields CDR1 MNHNY and CDR2 SVGAGI (reference sequence). Unmatched junction bases numbered 9, after V lost 11 bases and J lost 1 base. This CDR3 region has 14 residues. The CDR3 here is CAGRDAGGTDTQYF. CDR3 sequence (DNA): TGTGCCGGGCGTGATGCGGGGGGCACAGATACGCAGTATTTT.

The gene calls are TRBV25-1 and TRBJ2-1; the D gene is possibly TRBD1 (6 bases). Germline-derived CDR1 and CDR2 are MGHDK and SYGVNS. The CDR3 contains 14 residues. V lost 10 bases, J lost 8 bases, and 21 bases lay in between. The CDR3 here is CATSVPGGWDEQFF. CDR3 in DNA: TGTGCCACCTCGGTTCCTGGGGGCTGGGATGAGCAGTTCTTC.

The chain carries TRBV29-1 and TRBJ2-5, with 11 bases fitting TRBD1. The J call is doubtful: the DNA matches TRBJ2-7 better. The CDR3 covers 13 residues. Germline assignment: CDR1 SQVTM and CDR2 ANQGSEA. The CDR3 nucleotides are TGCAGCGTAAGCGGGACAGGGGGTTACGAGCAGTACTTC. It yields the protein CSVSGTGGYEQYF.

The gene calls are TRBV20-1 and TRBJ1-2; perhaps TRBD1 as D (6 bases). Germline CDR1 is DFQATT and CDR2 is SNEGSKA (reference sequence). The CDR3 loop spans 13 amino acids. Deletions cut 6 bases from V and 3 bases from J, with 14 bases between. The CDR3, as DNA: TGCAGTGCAGGACCGGGGGCAGACTATGGCTACACCTTC. Residues: CSAGPGADYGYTF.

The chain is built from TRBV12-3 or TRBV12-4 and TRBJ2-2, with D hard to call. The ends were cut back, 4 bases at V and 3 bases at J, with 12 bases in the middle. This CDR3 is 15 amino acids long. The CDR3 region is CASSSPTSYTGELFF. The DNA of the CDR3 is TGTGCCAGCAGTTCCCCCACCAGTTACACCGGGGAGCTGTTTTTT.

The gene calls are TRBV3-1 and TRBJ1-5; D remains ambiguous. CDR1 is LGHDT and CDR2 is YNNKEL in the germline V gene (reference sequence). The CDR3 is 14 residues long. V lost 0 bases and J lost 4, with 7 bases in between. CDR3 residues: CASSQDSGNQPQHF. The CDR3, as DNA: TGTGCCAGCAGCCAAGATTCAGGAAATCAGCCCCAGCATTTT.